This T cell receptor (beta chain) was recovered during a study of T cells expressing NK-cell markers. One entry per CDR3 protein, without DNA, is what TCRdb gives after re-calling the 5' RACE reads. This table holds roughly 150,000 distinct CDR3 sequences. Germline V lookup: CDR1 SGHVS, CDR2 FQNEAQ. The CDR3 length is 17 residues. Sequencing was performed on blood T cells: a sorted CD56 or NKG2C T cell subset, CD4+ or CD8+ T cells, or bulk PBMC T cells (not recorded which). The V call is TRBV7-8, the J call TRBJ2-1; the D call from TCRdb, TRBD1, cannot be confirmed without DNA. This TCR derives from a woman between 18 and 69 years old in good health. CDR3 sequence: CASSLVLGQRYYNEQFF.